The rows below give T cell receptor beta chains drawn from one sample of a study of T cell changes during pregnancy in multiple sclerosis. The method was immunoSEQ multiplex PCR; TCRdb's version includes in-frame clones alone and lacks a portion of them. The sample comprises approximately 89,000 clones, about 95% of which are singletons, and about 2.3% rests with the top ten. Material: peripheral blood, obtained in the third trimester of pregnancy. The receptors derive from a female donor with multiple sclerosis, enrolled in a pregnancy study. The CDR3 runs from the conserved cysteine through the conserved F or W. D genes are given only for firm matches. Not every row has a clone size; where given, it reads once, few, many or a size class.

>.|.|TRBJ2-7|TRBV10-2
CASSDLLEQYF
TGCGCCAGCAGTGACCTGTTAGAGCAGTACTTC
>TRBD1|.|TRBJ1-1|TRBV5-1
CASSGKQGLRTEAFF
TGCGCCAGCAGCGGAAAACAGGGGCTACGCACTGAAGCTTTCTTT
>.|.|TRBJ1-5|TRBV4-1
CASSQGSDSFHQHF
TGCGCCAGCAGCCAGGGATCGGACAGCTTCCATCAGCATTTT
>.|.|TRBJ1-1|TRBV18
CASSPDVRWGLSAFF
TGTGCCAGCTCACCGGATGTCCGTTGGGGGCTGTCGGCTTTCTTT
>TRBD1|.|TRBJ2-5|TRBV19
CASSIRTRRTGGSETQYF
TGTGCCAGTAGTATCAGAACCCGGAGGACAGGGGGCTCGGAGACCCAGTACTTC
>.|.|TRBJ2-7|TRBV18
CASSAGGLNEQYF
TGTGCCAGTTCAGCCGGGGGTCTGAACGAGCAGTACTTC
>.|.|TRBJ1-1|TRBV6-5
CASSYSSVHEGTEAFF
TGTGCCAGCAGTTACTCATCAGTCCATGAGGGCACTGAAGCTTTCTTT
>.|.|TRBJ1-3|TRBV13
CASSLTGAGNTIYF
TGTGCCAGCAGCTTAACGGGGGCTGGAAACACCATATATTTT
>TRBD2|.|TRBJ2-5|TRBV7-9
CASSLGTSLGETQYF
TGTGCCAGCAGCTTAGGGACTAGCCTCGGGGAGACCCAGTACTTC
>TRBD1|.|TRBJ1-1|TRBV6-1
CASTGTGNTEAFF
TGTGCCAGCACCGGGACAGGGAACACTGAAGCTTTCTTT
>.|.|TRBJ1-5|TRBV4-1
CASSQEERYSNQPQHF
TGCGCCAGCAGCCAAGAGGAGAGATATAGCAATCAGCCCCAGCATTTT
>.|.|TRBJ1-2|TRBV6-1
CASSEESQPGGYTF
TGTGCCAGCAGTGAAGAGTCCCAACCGGGGGGCTACACCTTC
>.|.|TRBJ1-5|TRBV19
CASSIVSHYSNQPQHF
TGTGCCAGTAGTATAGTGTCACATTATAGCAATCAGCCCCAGCATTTT
>TRBD2|once|TRBJ2-7|TRBV4-1
CASSQDPGRDYEQYF
TGCGCCAGCAGCCAAGACCCAGGGAGGGACTACGAGCAGTACTTC
>TRBD1|.|TRBJ2-7|TRBV29-1
CSVLGTGGYHEQYF
TGCAGCGTACTCGGGACAGGGGGGTACCACGAGCAGTACTTC
>TRBD1|.|TRBJ1-2|TRBV6-1
CASSEQGTGSRPTNWDYGYTF
TGTGCCAGCAGTGAACAGGGGACAGGGTCCCGCCCAACTAACTGGGACTATGGCTACACCTTC
>TRBD1|.|TRBJ2-7|TRBV6-6
CASSYFNRGRYEQYF
TGTGCCAGCAGTTATTTTAACAGGGGAAGGTACGAGCAGTACTTC
>TRBD2|.|TRBJ2-1|TRBV5-1
CASSSLTSGGYNEQFF
TGCGCCAGCAGCTCCTTAACTAGCGGGGGGTACAATGAGCAGTTCTTC
>TRBD2|.|TRBJ2-1|TRBV7-2
CASSPSGHYNEQFF
TGTGCCAGCAGCCCTAGCGGACACTACAATGAGCAGTTCTTC
>.|.|TRBJ2-5|TRBV4-2
CASSQGGGPGGETQYF
TGTGCCAGCAGCCAAGGCGGGGGGCCAGGGGGGGAGACCCAGTACTTC
>.|.|TRBJ1-2|TRBV9
CASRGSRGGANYGYTF
TGTGCCAGCAGGGGTTCCCGGGGGGGGGCGAACTATGGCTACACCTTC
>TRBD1|.|TRBJ1-5|TRBV19
CASQDRDGSNQPQHF
TGTGCCAGTCAAGACAGGGATGGGAGCAATCAGCCCCAGCATTTT
>.|once|TRBJ1-2|TRBV11-2
CASSPVLGFYGYTF
TGTGCCAGCAGCCCCGTTCTGGGCTTCTATGGCTACACCTTC
>.|.|TRBJ1-3|TRBV5-1
CASSLKGTGNTIYF
TGCGCCAGCAGCTTGAAGGGGACTGGAAACACCATATATTTT
>TRBD2|.|TRBJ2-7|TRBV19
CASSGLAGPYEQYF
TGTGCCAGTAGCGGACTAGCGGGACCATACGAGCAGTACTTC
>TRBD1|.|TRBJ1-1|TRBV6-5
CASSYEMDRGHTEAFF
TGTGCCAGCAGTTACGAGATGGACAGGGGGCACACTGAAGCTTTCTTT
>TRBD2|.|TRBJ2-7|TRBV25-1
CASSEYEFMAGDSYEQYF
TGTGCCAGCAGTGAATATGAGTTTATGGCGGGGGACTCCTACGAGCAGTACTTC
>.|.|TRBJ1-2|TRBV6-1
CASSEGLGLYGYTF
TGTGCCAGCAGTGAAGGACTGGGACTCTATGGCTACACCTTC
>.|.|TRBJ1-6|TRBV11-2
CASGGQVGPNSPLHF
TGTGCCAGCGGGGGACAAGTCGGACCCAATTCACCCCTCCACTTT
>TRBD2|.|TRBJ2-3|TRBV9
CASSPSGGAGTDTQYF
TGTGCCAGCAGCCCCAGCGGGGGGGCGGGCACAGATACGCAGTATTTT
>TRBD1|.|TRBJ1-5|TRBV23-1
CASSQGTDNQPQHF
TGCGCCAGCAGTCAAGGGACAGACAATCAGCCCCAGCATTTT
>TRBD2|.|TRBJ2-7|TRBV6-1
CASSPRLAGGPEQYF
TGTGCCAGCAGCCCCAGACTAGCGGGGGGTCCGGAGCAGTACTTC
>.|.|TRBJ1-1|TRBV19
CASSITGFVTEAFF
TGTGCCAGTAGTATTACAGGGTTTGTTACTGAAGCTTTCTTT
>.|once|TRBJ1-6|TRBV7-2
CASSPGLTNSPLHF
TGTGCCAGCAGCCCGGGACTGACGAATTCACCCCTCCACTTT
>TRBD2|.|TRBJ2-3|TRBV30
CAWSPPAKLAGYGDTQYF
TGTGCCTGGAGTCCTCCCGCTAAACTAGCGGGGTATGGAGATACGCAGTATTTT
>.|.|TRBJ2-7|TRBV11-2
CASSSGYGQYF
TGTGCCAGCAGTTCAGGGTATGGGCAGTACTTC
>.|.|TRBJ1-4|TRBV6-5
CASSQSFNEKLFF
TGTGCCAGCAGCCAAAGCTTTAATGAAAAACTGTTTTTT
>.|.|TRBJ2-2|TRBV1
CTSSREIPRGGPRTGELFF
TGCACCAGCAGCCGGGAGATTCCACGCGGGGGGCCCAGAACCGGGGAGCTGTTTTTT
>.|.|TRBJ2-1|TRBV9
CASSVTGMVHEQFF
TGTGCCAGCAGCGTAACCGGGATGGTGCATGAGCAGTTCTTC
>.|.|TRBJ2-7|TRBV1
CTSSRPSGLNF
TGCACCAGCAGCCGCCCCTCCGGTCTAAACTTC
>.|.|TRBJ1-2|TRBV4-1
CASSQPNREYNYGYTF
TGCGCCAGCAGCCAACCAAACAGGGAGTACAACTATGGCTACACCTTC
>TRBD1|.|TRBJ2-1|TRBV9
CASSTKGGIYNEQFF
TGTGCCAGCAGCACAAAAGGGGGCATCTACAATGAGCAGTTCTTC
>.|.|TRBJ1-2|TRBV18
CASSPGDNYGYTF
TGTGCCAGCTCACCGGGCGACAACTATGGCTACACCTTC
>.|.|TRBJ1-1|TRBV29-1
CSPARQGTEAFF
TGCAGCCCTGCCCGGCAGGGGACTGAAGCTTTCTTT
>.|.|TRBJ1-1|TRBV7-2
CASSPGGGRNTEAFF
TGTGCCAGCAGCCCGGGGGGGGGCCGGAACACTGAAGCTTTCTTT
>TRBD1|.|TRBJ2-7|TRBV13
CASSFAQGALPYEQYF
TGTGCCAGCAGTTTTGCACAGGGGGCGCTCCCCTACGAGCAGTACTTC
>TRBD1|.|TRBJ1-1|TRBV10-3
CAISETGVAFF
TGTGCCATCAGTGAAACAGGGGTAGCTTTCTTT
>.|.|TRBJ2-1|TRBV2
CASLRWGDRYNEQFF
TGTGCCAGCCTTAGGTGGGGGGACCGTTACAATGAGCAGTTCTTC
>.|.|TRBJ1-6|TRBV10-3
CAISSGDYNSPLHF
TGTGCCATCAGCTCGGGAGACTATAATTCACCCCTCCACTTT